The T cell receptor (beta chain) described here comes from a study of T cells in Graves' hyperthyroidism and ophthalmopathy. The investigators amplified TCR beta CDR3 regions from RNA transcripts. The HTBI primer set was used in a first-round RT-PCR of the TCR CDR3. Via MiXCR, TCRdb re-called the multiplex PCR reads, giving one row per CDR3 protein. The sample records 700,000 to 850,000 distinct CDR3 sequences, about a third being singletons. Hyperthyroidism of Graves' type that showed no ophthalmopathy progression within 18 months was stable. Recently diagnosed hyperthyroidism of less than 2 months' duration affected patients aged 18 to 65. Diagnosis rested on symptoms, serum thyroxine and TRAb, thyroid ultrasound, and orbital computed tomography. The CDR3 is 13 amino acids. Germline V lookup: CDR1 MGHRA, CDR2 YSYEKL. Trimming stripped 3 bases from V and 4 bases from J, with 9 bases between.

The TCR sequence derives from a woman aged 40 to 55 with Graves' hyperthyroidism. Material: blood. The chain combines TRBV4-1 with TRBJ1-1; D is uncertain. The CDR3 sequence is CASSHLIGTEAFF. The CDR3 DNA is TGCGCCAGCAGCCACCTTATCGGCACTGAAGCTTTCTTT.